Below, 21 T cell receptor beta chains from the same sample are listed, as sequenced in a study of blood T cell repertoires in COVID-19. Sequenced by immunoSEQ multiplex PCR; TCRdb stores in-frame clones only, minus some. The repertoire has around 140,000 clones, about 87% of them found once; the top ten carry around 6.5%. The sequencing sample was made of peripheral blood. The receptor set was obtained from an elderly man with acute or convalescent COVID-19.

The gene calls are TRBV5-1 and TRBJ1-5; D gene unclear. This CDR3 comprises 15 residues. CDR1 SGHRS and CDR2 YFSETQ come from the germline V gene. Trimming pared 0 bases from V and 3 bases from J, leaving 10 bases between. CDR3 sequence: CASSLASGPNQPQHF. The CDR3 DNA sequence: TGCGCCAGCAGCTTGGCGTCAGGCCCCAATCAGCCCCAGCATTTT.

The chain couples TRBV5-8 to TRBJ1-1; D is unclear. The CDR3 spans 13 residues. CDR1 and CDR2 from the germline V gene are SGHTS and YDEGEE. Trimming removed 1 base from V and 3 bases from J, with 7 bases in between. The CDR3: CASSLNRDTEAFF. Here the CDR3 DNA reads TGTGCCAGCAGCTTGAATCGTGACACTGAAGCTTTCTTT. Full variable domain (rest looked up from reference TRBV5-8 and TRBJ1-1): EAGVTQSPTHLIKTRGQQATLRCSPISGHTSVYWYQQALGLGLQFLLWYDEGEERNRGNFPPRFSGRQFPNYSSELNVNALELEDSALYLCASSLNRDTEAFFGQGTRLTVV.

This chain joins TRBV27 and TRBJ1-1; 7 positions match TRBD1. Germline V gene lookup returns CDR1 MNHEY and CDR2 SMNVEV (reference sequence). The ends lost 2 bases at V and 3 bases at J; junction bases unmatched: 6. The CDR3 runs 15 residues. The chain's CDR3 is CASSLDRAVDTEAFF. The DNA of the CDR3 is TGTGCCAGCAGTTTAGACAGGGCTGTTGACACTGAAGCTTTCTTT.

V and J are TRBV28 and TRBJ1-2; 9 nucleotides agree with TRBD1. With 6 bases clipped from V and 8 bases from J, the junction kept 13 bases outside the gene matches. CDR1 and CDR2 from the germline V gene are MDHEN and SYDVKM. The CDR3 length is 15 residues. In DNA, the CDR3 is TGTGCCAGCAGCTCCGGGACAGGGAAGGTGAAGGGCTACACCTTC. Translating it yields CASSSGTGKVKGYTF.

Only one count was recorded for this clone. V gene TRBV2 combines with J gene TRBJ1-4; D gene ambiguous. The V and J ends lost 1 base and 2 bases respectively, with 8 bases between them. This CDR3 has 15 amino acids. The germline V gene has CDR1 SNHLY and CDR2 FYNNEI. DNA of the CDR3: TGTGCCAGCAGTGAAGGAGGCGGCACTAATGAAAAACTGTTTTTT. Translated: CASSEGGGTNEKLFF.

The chain links TRBV19 to TRBJ1-1; D perhaps matches TRBD1 (5 bases). Between the trimmed V and J ends, which lost 6 bases and 3 bases, there was a span of 11 bases. CDR1 is LNHDA and CDR2 is SQIVND in the germline V gene (reference sequence). The CDR3 spans 13 residues. CDR3 nucleotides: TGTGCCAGTAGATTACAGGTATACACTGAAGCTTTCTTT. It encodes CASRLQVYTEAFF.

The rearrangement uses TRBV18 and TRBJ1-6, with D perhaps matching TRBD1 (6 bases). Germline V gene data show CDR1 as KGHSH and CDR2 as LQKENI. CDR3 size: 15 residues. V lost 2 bases and J lost 7, with 12 bases in between. The chain's CDR3 is CASSPGQGSNSPLHF. For the CDR3, the DNA is TGTGCCAGCTCACCAGGTCAGGGGTCGAATTCACCCCTCCACTTT.

V and J are TRBV30 and TRBJ1-5, with D unresolved. The CDR3 runs 14 residues. The germline V and J ends were trimmed by 5 bases and 6 bases, with 17 bases remaining between them. Germline CDR1 GTSNPN, CDR2 SVGIG (reference sequence). In DNA, the CDR3 is TGTGCCTGGGCCCGGAGCGGGTTCGGTCAGCCCCAGCATTTT. Amino acids: CAWARSGFGQPQHF.

The chain is built from TRBV5-1 and TRBJ1-2, with a possible D match to TRBD1 (6 bases). Germline values: CDR1 SGHRS, CDR2 YFSETQ. The CDR3 sequence is 14 residues long. V gave up 4 bases and J gave up 3 bases, with 13 bases separating them. The DNA of the CDR3 is TGCGCCAGCAGCCAACAGGGAATCGACTATGGCTACACCTTC. This translates into CASSQQGIDYGYTF.

The CDR3 region has the DNA TGCAGCGTTCGCCCAGGGTCGAACCAAGAGACCCAGTACTTC. It translates to CSVRPGSNQETQYF. The chain carries TRBV29-1 and TRBJ2-5; D perhaps matches TRBD1 (5 bases). V lost 5 bases and J lost 0, with 13 bases in between. The CDR3 consists of 14 residues. Germline-derived CDR1 and CDR2 are SQVTM and ANQGSEA.

This chain joins TRBV5-1 and TRBJ2-5; 13 nucleotides line up with TRBD2. There are 16 residues in the CDR3. J gave up 2 bases and V 3 bases, and 4 bases lay outside the gene matches. Germline loops: CDR1 SGHRS, CDR2 YFSETQ. This CDR3 reads CASSYGTSGEQETQYF. Here the CDR3 DNA reads TGCGCCAGCAGCTACGGGACTAGCGGGGAACAAGAGACCCAGTACTTC.

The chain joins TRBV3-1 (or the pseudogene TRBV3-2) to TRBJ1-4; D gene uncertain. CDR1 LGHDT and CDR2 YNNKEL come from the germline V gene (reference sequence). The CDR3 is made up of 12 amino acids. The ends were cut back, 0 bases at V and 12 bases at J, with 8 bases in the middle. CDR3 residues: CASSQDRRELFF. The CDR3 nucleotides read TGTGCCAGCAGCCAAGATAGGAGAGAACTGTTTTTT.

V is TRBV7-2 and J is TRBJ2-5; 7 bases are a match to TRBD1. CDR3 length equals 15 residues. CDR1 and CDR2 from the germline V gene are SGHTA and FQGNSA. The J segment lost 2 bases and the V segment lost 3 bases, leaving 6 bases of the junction unmatched. Here the CDR3 reads CASSFGQAEQETQYF. The CDR3 bases are TGTGCCAGCAGCTTTGGACAGGCCGAGCAAGAGACCCAGTACTTC.

The table lists this clone with a few counts. V usage is TRBV5-1 and J usage is TRBJ2-7, with 10 nucleotides matching TRBD1. This CDR3 comprises 15 residues. V lost 3 bases to trimming and J lost 6 bases; unmatched junction nucleotides: 9. Germline V lookup: CDR1 SGHRS, CDR2 YFSETQ. The chain's CDR3 is CASSWGDRGSFEQYF. In DNA, the CDR3 is TGCGCCAGCAGCTGGGGGGACAGGGGAAGTTTCGAGCAGTACTTC. Based on the CDR3 plus reference TRBV5-1 and TRBJ2-7, the full variable domain is KAGVTQTPRYLIKTRGQQVTLSCSPISGHRSVSWYQQTPGQGLQFLFEYFSETQRNKGNFPGRFSGRQFSNSRSEMNVSTLELGDSALYLCASSWGDRGSFEQYFGPGTRLTVT.

This clone was observed a few times. The chain is built from TRBV2 and TRBJ2-7; TRBD1 matches at 10 bases. The germline CDR1 and CDR2 sequences are SNHLY and FYNNEI. CDR3 length: 17 amino acids. The V segment lost 4 bases and the J segment 1 base; nucleotides outside the gene matches: 10. The CDR3 DNA reads as TGTGCCAGCAGTGCGGGACAGGGGACAACCAGATCCTACGAGCAGTACTTC. Translation: CASSAGQGTTRSYEQYF.

The chain links TRBV6-1 to TRBJ1-2; D remains ambiguous. Germline CDR1 is MNHNS and CDR2 is SASEGT. V lost 2 bases and J 3 bases, leaving 7 bases between the germline ends. The CDR3 runs 13 residues. The CDR3 here is CASSEYRDYGYTF. In DNA, the CDR3 is TGTGCCAGCAGTGAATACCGGGACTATGGCTACACCTTC.

For the CDR3, the DNA is TGTGCCAGCAGCTCCGAGCTAGGCGAGCAGTACTTC. Translation: CASSSELGEQYF. The chain carries TRBV7-2 and TRBJ2-7; no clear D. Trimming cost V 4 bases and J 6 bases, with 10 bases left between them. Looked up from germline, CDR1 is SGHTA and CDR2 is FQGNSA. The CDR3 length is 12 residues.

The chain joins TRBV28 to TRBJ2-1, with D unresolved. CDR3 length: 12 residues. Germline CDR1 MDHEN, CDR2 SYDVKM. Trimming stripped 11 bases from V and 3 bases from J, with 11 bases between. The CDR3 sequence is CASGPLYNEQFF. The CDR3 DNA reads TGTGCCTCTGGCCCGCTCTACAATGAGCAGTTCTTC.

This chain connects TRBV4-1 to TRBJ2-7, with 16 bases lining up with TRBD2. The germline V gene has CDR1 MGHRA and CDR2 YSYEKL. Trimming removed 3 bases from V and 12 bases from J; junction bases left unmatched: 8. The CDR3 has 15 amino acids. The DNA for the CDR3 is TGCGCCAGCAGCCAGATAGGGACTAGCGGGGGGGAGTTGTACTTC. Translating it yields CASSQIGTSGGELYF.

The V and J genes are TRBV19 and TRBJ1-2, with 8 bases identical to TRBD1. Germline lookup yields CDR1 LNHDA and CDR2 SQIVND (reference sequence). This CDR3 is 13 amino acids long. The J segment lost 8 bases and the V segment lost 5 bases, leaving 7 bases of the junction unmatched. CDR3 in amino acids: CASSPRTGFGYTF. The DNA of the CDR3 is TGTGCCAGTAGTCCTCGGACAGGGTTCGGCTACACCTTC.

The chain joins TRBV23-1 to TRBJ2-5, with TRBD1 as a possible D gene (6 bases). TRBV23-1 is placed among ORFs of uncertain function. This CDR3 spans 12 amino acids. V lost 8 bases and J lost 2, with 9 bases in between. The CDR3 nucleotides are TGCGCCAGCTTAGGGGGTCAAGAGACCCAGTACTTC. This encodes CASLGGQETQYF.